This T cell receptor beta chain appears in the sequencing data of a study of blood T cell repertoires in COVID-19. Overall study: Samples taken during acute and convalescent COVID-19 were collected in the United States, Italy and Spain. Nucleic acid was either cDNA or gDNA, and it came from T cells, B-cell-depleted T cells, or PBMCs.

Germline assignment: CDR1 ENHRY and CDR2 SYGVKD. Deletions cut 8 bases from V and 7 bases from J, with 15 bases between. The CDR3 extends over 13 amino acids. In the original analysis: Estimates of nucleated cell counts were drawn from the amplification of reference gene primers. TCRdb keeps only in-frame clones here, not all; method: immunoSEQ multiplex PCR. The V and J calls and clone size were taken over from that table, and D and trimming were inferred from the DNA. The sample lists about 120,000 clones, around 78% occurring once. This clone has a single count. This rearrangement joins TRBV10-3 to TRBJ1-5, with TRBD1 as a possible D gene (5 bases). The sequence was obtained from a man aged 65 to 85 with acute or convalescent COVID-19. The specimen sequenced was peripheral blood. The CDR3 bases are TGTGCCATCCGGGGGGGGGAGGGACAGCCCCAGCATTTT. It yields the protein CAIRGGEGQPQHF.